This TCR beta chain stems from a study of blood T cells in healthy people across ages (dated by TCRdb to the mid-2010s). In the study overall: In model experiments, template switching captured roughly one uniquely barcoded TCR beta cDNA molecule for every two T cells. The study measured age-related changes in TCR beta repertoire diversity using deep sequencing normalized with unique cDNA molecular identifiers. Donors were grouped into four age groups: young (average approximately 15 years), middle-aged (roughly 38), aged (about 60) and long-lived (over 80). Donors of different ages were randomly distributed across sequencing lanes to avoid experimental bias. The study analyzed two additional independent replicas of 1 million unique cDNA reads from the same blood draw for two donors, one aged 18 to 30 and one aged 80 or older.

The donors were under 40 Caucasian individuals from Russia, aged about 6 to 95 years, who were systemically healthy. Approximately 11 milliliters of peripheral blood were drawn from each donor into EDTA-treated Vacutainer tubes. Ficoll-Paque density-gradient centrifugation was used to isolate PBMCs, with at least 6 million obtained per sample. Total RNA was extracted from PBMCs with Trizol reagent, with at least 5 micrograms obtained per sample. The percentages of naive CD45RAhigh/CD27high T cells were determined by flow cytometry on a PBMC aliquot from every donor. This clonotype was detected a few times. The antigen it recognizes is unknown. No base quality information exists; no much larger clone differs at one position. The method behind the library was 5' RACE. The reads were generated on an Illumina HiSeq 2500. A second PCR of about 7 to 12 cycles was run with a J-beta primer mix and a sample-barcoded 5' primer. Each TCR beta cDNA molecule received a unique molecular identifier from a template-switch 5' adaptor carrying 12 random nucleotides. Each sample yielded at least 3 million CDR3-containing paired-end reads. First-strand cDNA was synthesized from all RNA with the Mint cDNA synthesis kit, primed by a TRBC-specific oligonucleotide. Following uracil-DNA glycosylase treatment, all cDNA underwent a first 18-cycle PCR with the universal primers M1SS and BC2_uni_R. The paper's data handling went like this. For normalization, 1 million high-quality reads were randomly selected from each sample, with every read carrying a distinct molecular identifier. Instead of being binned into consensus sequences, reads with shared molecular identifiers were discarded. MiTCR, set to a Q25 quality threshold and the strictest error-elimination algorithm, was used for CDR3 identification, clonotype clustering and error correction. A nonparametric unseen species model with Euler transformation was used to estimate lower-bound total TCR beta diversity. TCRdb ran its own pipeline on the public reads, namely fastp trimming at Q25 and MiXCR clone calling, and kept in-frame beta chains. When rows share a CDR3 protein, they turn into one entry using the most common DNA and genes. For this entry, the V and J calls and clone size follow TCRdb and not the study's own pipeline. The sample has 1 million to 1.2 million distinct CDR3 sequences on record, roughly two fifths of them singletons. The top ten clonotypes cover about 12% of the sample.

On the study overall, not on this receptor specifically: Because the CMV infection status of the donors was unknown, age-related changes in expanded clonotypes may potentially have been confounded. Observed TCR beta diversity per million T cells fell roughly linearly with age, and a significant reduction was already apparent by age about 36. Estimates of total diversity based on one million sequenced T cells were regarded as lower bounds and as underestimates. There was a strong correlation between observed TCR beta diversity and the percentage of naive T cells measured by flow cytometry. Since profiling was done on bulk unsorted PBMCs, naive and antigen-experienced compartments could not be conclusively compared. Compared with the aged group, the long-lived group had more naive CD4+ T cells, fewer expanded clones and increased TCR diversity, suggesting age selection.

The CDR3 runs 15 residues from the cysteine to the phenylalanine. Kept here is only the CDR3 DNA, which spans 45 bases and is read in frame from base 1. The trim is 5 bases for V and 4 bases for J, with a gap of 17 bases between the germline ends. This receptor chain uses TRBV12-3 or TRBV12-4 and TRBJ1-2, with the D gene too uncertain to name. Sequencing was performed on blood. The source is a young man in good health. Here is the DNA: TGTGCCAGCAGTCTCCATCGGCAGGTCATCTATGGCTACACCTTC. Its amino acids are CASSLHRQVIYGYTF.